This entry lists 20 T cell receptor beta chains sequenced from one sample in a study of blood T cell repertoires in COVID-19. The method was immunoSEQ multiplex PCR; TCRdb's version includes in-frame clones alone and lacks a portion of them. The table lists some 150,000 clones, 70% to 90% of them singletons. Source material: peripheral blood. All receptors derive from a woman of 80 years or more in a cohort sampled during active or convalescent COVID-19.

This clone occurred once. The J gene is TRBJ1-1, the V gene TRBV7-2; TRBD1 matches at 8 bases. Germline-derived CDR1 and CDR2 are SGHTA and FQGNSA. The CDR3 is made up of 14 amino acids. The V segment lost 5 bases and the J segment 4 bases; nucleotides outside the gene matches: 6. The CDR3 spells CASSTQGALTEAFF. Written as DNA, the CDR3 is TGTGCCAGCAGCACCCAGGGGGCTCTCACTGAAGCTTTCTTT.

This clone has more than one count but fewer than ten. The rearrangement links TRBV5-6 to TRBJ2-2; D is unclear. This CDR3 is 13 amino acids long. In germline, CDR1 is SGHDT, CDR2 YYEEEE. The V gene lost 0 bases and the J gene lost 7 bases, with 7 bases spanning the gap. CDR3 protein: CASSLGAVGELFF. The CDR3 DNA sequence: TGTGCCAGCAGCTTGGGGGCAGTCGGGGAGCTGTTTTTT.

This CDR3 reads CASSLDLFSYEQYF. The CDR3 DNA is TGTGCCAGCAGCTTAGATCTATTCTCCTACGAGCAGTACTTC. The V call is TRBV7-2, the J call TRBJ2-7, with no clear D. Between the trimmed V and J ends, which lost 1 base and 0 bases, there was a span of 7 bases. Germline V gives CDR1 SGHTA, CDR2 FQGNSA. This CDR3 is 14 amino acids long. Variable domain in full (rest from reference TRBV7-2 and TRBJ2-7): GAGVSQSPSNKVTEKGKDVELRCDPISGHTALYWYRQSLGQGLEFLIYFQGNSAPDKSGLPSDRFSAERTGGSVSTLTIQRTQQEDSAVYLCASSLDLFSYEQYFGPGTRLTVT.

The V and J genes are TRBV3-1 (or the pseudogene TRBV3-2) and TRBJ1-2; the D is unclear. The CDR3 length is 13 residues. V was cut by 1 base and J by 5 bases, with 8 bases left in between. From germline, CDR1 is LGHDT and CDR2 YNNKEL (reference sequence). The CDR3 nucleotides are TGTGCCAGCAGCCAAGCTGTTTCTTATGGCTACACCTTC. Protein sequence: CASSQAVSYGYTF.

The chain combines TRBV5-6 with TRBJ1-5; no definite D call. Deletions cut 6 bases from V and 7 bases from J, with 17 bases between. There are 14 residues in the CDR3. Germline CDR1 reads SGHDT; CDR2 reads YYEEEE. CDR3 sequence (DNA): TGTGCCAGCAACCGGAGAGGAGAGAGCCAGCCCCAGCATTTT. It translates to CASNRRGESQPQHF.

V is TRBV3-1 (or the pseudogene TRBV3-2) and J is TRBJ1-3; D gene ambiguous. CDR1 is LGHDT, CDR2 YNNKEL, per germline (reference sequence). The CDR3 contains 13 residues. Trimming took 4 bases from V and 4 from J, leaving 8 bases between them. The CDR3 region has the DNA TGTGCCAGCAGCCCCCAGGCCGGAAACACCATATATTTT. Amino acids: CASSPQAGNTIYF.

The CDR3 coding sequence is TGTGCCAGCAGTTTCGACTCGAACTCCTACAATGAGCAGTTCTTC. Amino acid sequence: CASSFDSNSYNEQFF. The chain employs TRBV27 and TRBJ2-1; D is unresolved. Per germline, CDR1 MNHEY and CDR2 SMNVEV (reference sequence). Between the trimmed V and J ends, which lost 3 bases and 0 bases, there was a span of 9 bases. The CDR3 has 15 residues.

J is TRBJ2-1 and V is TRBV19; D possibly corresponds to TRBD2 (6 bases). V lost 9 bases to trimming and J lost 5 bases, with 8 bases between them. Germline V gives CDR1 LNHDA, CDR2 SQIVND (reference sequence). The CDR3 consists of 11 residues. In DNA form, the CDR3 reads TGTGCCAGCGGGGGAGACAATGAGCAGTTCTTC. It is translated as CASGGDNEQFF.

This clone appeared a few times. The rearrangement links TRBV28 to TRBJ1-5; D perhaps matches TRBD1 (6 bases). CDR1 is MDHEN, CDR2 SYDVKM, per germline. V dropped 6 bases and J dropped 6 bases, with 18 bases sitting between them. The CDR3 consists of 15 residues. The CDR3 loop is CASRWGRGTSQPQHF. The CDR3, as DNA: TGTGCCAGCAGATGGGGCAGGGGAACTTCTCAGCCCCAGCATTTT.

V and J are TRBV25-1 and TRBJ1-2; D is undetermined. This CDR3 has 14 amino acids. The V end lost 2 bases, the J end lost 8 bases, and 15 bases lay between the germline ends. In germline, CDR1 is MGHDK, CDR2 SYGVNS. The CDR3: CASSEPTVREGYTF. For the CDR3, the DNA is TGTGCCAGCAGTGAACCGACGGTGCGGGAAGGCTACACCTTC.

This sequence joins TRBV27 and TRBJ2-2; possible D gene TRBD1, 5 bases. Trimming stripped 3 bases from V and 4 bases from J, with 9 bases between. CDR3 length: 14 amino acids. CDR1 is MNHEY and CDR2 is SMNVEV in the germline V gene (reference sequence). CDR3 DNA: TGTGCCAGCAGTTTCGGACAAGTCACCGGGGAGCTGTTTTTT. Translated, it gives CASSFGQVTGELFF.

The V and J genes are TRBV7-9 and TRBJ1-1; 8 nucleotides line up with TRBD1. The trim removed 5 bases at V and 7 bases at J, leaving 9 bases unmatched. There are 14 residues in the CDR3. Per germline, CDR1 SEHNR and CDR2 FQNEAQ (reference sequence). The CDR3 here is CASSPQGVFDEAFF. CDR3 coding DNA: TGTGCCAGCAGCCCACAGGGGGTGTTTGATGAAGCTTTCTTT.

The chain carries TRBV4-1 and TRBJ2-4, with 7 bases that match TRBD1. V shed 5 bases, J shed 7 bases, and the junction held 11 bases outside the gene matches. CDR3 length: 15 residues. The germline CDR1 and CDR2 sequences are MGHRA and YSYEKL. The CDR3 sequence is CASSSQAPRGNIQYF. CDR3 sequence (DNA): TGCGCCAGCAGCTCCCAGGCCCCCAGGGGGAACATTCAGTACTTC.

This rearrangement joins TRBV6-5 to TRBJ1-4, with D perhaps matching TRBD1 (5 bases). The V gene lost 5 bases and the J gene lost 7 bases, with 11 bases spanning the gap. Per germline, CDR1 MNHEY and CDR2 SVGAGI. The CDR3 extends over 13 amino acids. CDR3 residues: CASSTDKTEKLFF. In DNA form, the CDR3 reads TGTGCCAGCAGTACGGACAAGACTGAAAAACTGTTTTTT.

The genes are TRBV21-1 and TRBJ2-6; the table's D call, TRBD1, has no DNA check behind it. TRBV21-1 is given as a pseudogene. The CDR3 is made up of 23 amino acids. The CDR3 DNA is TGTGCCAGCAGCAAAGCGCTTCAAAATTCGGGGACAGGGGAGGTCCCTGGGGCCAACGTCCTGACTTTC. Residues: CASSKALQNSGTGEVPGANVLTF.

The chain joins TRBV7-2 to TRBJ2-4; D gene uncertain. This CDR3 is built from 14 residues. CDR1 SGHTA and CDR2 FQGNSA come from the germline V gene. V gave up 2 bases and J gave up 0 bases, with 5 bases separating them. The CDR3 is CASSLSSAKNIQYF. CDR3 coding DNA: TGTGCCAGCAGCTTATCGTCAGCCAAAAACATTCAGTACTTC. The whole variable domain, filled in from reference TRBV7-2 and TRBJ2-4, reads GAGVSQSPSNKVTEKGKDVELRCDPISGHTALYWYRQSLGQGLEFLIYFQGNSAPDKSGLPSDRFSAERTGGSVSTLTIQRTQQEDSAVYLCASSLSSAKNIQYFGAGTRLSVL.

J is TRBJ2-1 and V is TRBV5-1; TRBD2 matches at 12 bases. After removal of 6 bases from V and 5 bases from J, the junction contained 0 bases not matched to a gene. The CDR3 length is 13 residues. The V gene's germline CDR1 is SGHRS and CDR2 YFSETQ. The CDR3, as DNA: TGCGCCAGCACTAGCGGGAGGGACAATGAGCAGTTCTTC. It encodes CASTSGRDNEQFF.

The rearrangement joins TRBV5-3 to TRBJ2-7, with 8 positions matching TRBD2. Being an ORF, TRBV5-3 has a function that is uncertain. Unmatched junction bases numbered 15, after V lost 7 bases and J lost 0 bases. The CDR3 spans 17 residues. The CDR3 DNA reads TGTGCCAGATCCACCGGGACTAGTGAGCTCTACTCCTACGAGCAGTACTTC. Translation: CARSTGTSELYSYEQYF.

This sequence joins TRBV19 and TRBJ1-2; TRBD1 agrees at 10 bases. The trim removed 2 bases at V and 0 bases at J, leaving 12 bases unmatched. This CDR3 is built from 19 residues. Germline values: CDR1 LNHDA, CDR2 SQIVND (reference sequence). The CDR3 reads CASSIPPRDRGPSNYGYTF. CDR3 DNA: TGTGCCAGTAGTATACCCCCCCGGGACAGGGGACCTTCTAACTATGGCTACACCTTC.

The CDR3 nucleotides are TGTGCCAGCAGCGTGCGACAGGGGACCAGCACAGATACGCAGTATTTT. Its translation is CASSVRQGTSTDTQYF. The V and J genes are TRBV9 and TRBJ2-3, with 8 bases aligning to TRBD1. Germline V gene data show CDR1 as SGDLS and CDR2 as YYNGEE. V shed 2 bases and J 0 bases; nucleotides not matched to a gene: 5. The length of the CDR3 is 16 residues.